The 2 T cell receptor beta chains given below trace back to one sample, sequenced in a study of a mutant IDH1 vaccine in newly diagnosed glioma. For these TCRs, the target antigens are not known. Here immunoSEQ multiplex PCR was the method, and the copy in TCRdb shows in-frame clones only, minus some. This sample has roughly 43,000 clones; around 76% occur once, and the top ten carry roughly 4.8%. Sample time point: week 23, last vaccination. Vaccination comprised doses that each held 300 ug of mutant IDH1 20-mer peptide, plus topical imiquimod. This specimen was PBMCs, taken from a glioma patient whose treatment included an IDH1 peptide vaccine. The receptors shown here come from a man aged 50 to 60 with glioma.

This chain links TRBV6-5 with TRBJ2-3; no firm D call. In germline, CDR1 is MNHEY, CDR2 SVGAGI. V lost 7 bases, J lost 2 bases, and 13 bases lay in between. CDR3 length: 14 residues. The CDR3 DNA reads TGTGCCAGCAAACCCAAGACACTCACAGATACGCAGTATTTT. It is translated as CASKPKTLTDTQYF.

The chain couples TRBV7-9 to TRBJ1-1; possibly TRBD1 for D (6 bases). V shed 5 bases and J shed 2 bases, with 18 bases lying between them. Per germline, CDR1 SEHNR and CDR2 FQNEAQ (reference sequence). This CDR3 region has 16 residues. The CDR3 sequence: CASSLGTGRQNTEAFF. In DNA, the CDR3 is TGTGCCAGCAGCCTAGGTACAGGGAGACAAAACACTGAAGCTTTCTTT.